Listed below are T cell receptor beta chains from one sample, sequenced in a study of blood T cell repertoires in COVID-19. TCRdb's copy holds only in-frame clones and misses some; the assay was immunoSEQ multiplex PCR. The sample records 150,000 to 200,000 clones, 75% to 90% being singletons. The sequenced sample consisted of PBMCs or T cells enriched from blood (not recorded which). The receptor set was obtained from a woman aged 60-75 years who had recovered from COVID-19. The CDR3 runs from the conserved cysteine through the conserved F or W. Fields, in order: J gene, D gene, clone size, V gene, CDR3 DNA, CDR3 protein. D genes are given only for firm matches. The listing skips clone size in some rows; elsewhere it reads once, few, many or a size class.

J: TRBJ1-1
D: NA
size: NA
V: TRBV6-2/TRBV6-3
DNA: TGTGCCAGCAGTTACCCGAGGCGGGGGTACACTGAAGCTTTCTTT
CDR3: CASSYPRRGYTEAFF

J: TRBJ2-2
D: TRBD1
size: NA
V: TRBV6-4
DNA: TGTGCCAGCAGTTCGCTAGAACGGGACAGGGCCACCGGGGAGCTGTTTTTT
CDR3: CASSSLERDRATGELFF

J: TRBJ2-1
D: TRBD1
size: NA
V: TRBV2
DNA: TGTGCCAGCAGTGAAGGACAGGGGGCTTTTAATGAGCAGTTCTTC
CDR3: CASSEGQGAFNEQFF

J: TRBJ1-2
D: NA
size: NA
V: TRBV5-1
DNA: TGCGCCAGCAGCTTGACAAGAAACGACTATTTAAACTATGGCTACACCTTC
CDR3: CASSLTRNDYLNYGYTF

J: TRBJ1-2
D: NA
size: NA
V: TRBV14
DNA: TGTGCCAGCAGACAAGCAGGGGCGACCTATGGCTACACCTTC
CDR3: CASRQAGATYGYTF

J: TRBJ2-3
D: NA
size: NA
V: TRBV2
DNA: TGTGCCAGCAGCCTCGGTTGGCGGGATACGCAGTATTTT
CDR3: CASSLGWRDTQYF

J: TRBJ2-7
D: NA
size: NA
V: TRBV11-3
DNA: TGTGCCAGCAGTTCCCCCGAGTCCTACGAGCAGTACTTC
CDR3: CASSSPESYEQYF

J: TRBJ2-3
D: NA
size: NA
V: TRBV5-6
DNA: TGTGCCAGCAGCTTGAATTTGGCAGGGGTAGCTACAGATACGCAGTATTTT
CDR3: CASSLNLAGVATDTQYF

J: TRBJ1-2
D: NA
size: NA
V: TRBV10-3
DNA: TGTGCCATCATGACAGGACACTATGGCTACACCTTC
CDR3: CAIMTGHYGYTF

J: TRBJ2-7
D: TRBD2
size: NA
V: TRBV4-1
DNA: TGCGCCAGCAGCCAGTCCCACTTTAGCGGGGGTTACTCCTACGAGCAGTACTTC
CDR3: CASSQSHFSGGYSYEQYF

J: TRBJ2-1
D: TRBD2
size: NA
V: TRBV5-1
DNA: TGCGCCAGCAGTATCGGGGGGAACTACAATGAGCAGTTCTTC
CDR3: CASSIGGNYNEQFF

J: TRBJ1-6
D: TRBD1
size: NA
V: TRBV27
DNA: TGTGCCAGCAGTGCGACAGGGATGGGGAATTCACCCCTCCACTTT
CDR3: CASSATGMGNSPLHF

J: TRBJ1-3
D: TRBD1
size: NA
V: TRBV2
DNA: TGTGCCAGCAGTGAGGGACAGTTCTTCTCTGGAAACACCATATATTTT
CDR3: CASSEGQFFSGNTIYF

J: TRBJ1-1
D: TRBD1
size: NA
V: TRBV18
DNA: TGTGCCAGCTCACCCGACAGGGGGCTGGTGAACACTGAAGCTTTCTTT
CDR3: CASSPDRGLVNTEAFF

J: TRBJ1-5
D: NA
size: NA
V: TRBV7-8
DNA: TGTGCCAGCAGCTTAGACAGGGTTTCCCCCAATCAGCCCCAGCATTTT
CDR3: CASSLDRVSPNQPQHF

J: TRBJ2-5
D: TRBD2
size: NA
V: TRBV7-2
DNA: TGTGCCAGCAGTCCGCGGGGGGGCACAGAGACCCAGTACTTC
CDR3: CASSPRGGTETQYF

J: TRBJ1-1
D: NA
size: NA
V: TRBV7-6
DNA: TGTGCCAGCAGCTTAGCGTTGGGAGGTGAAGCTTTCTTT
CDR3: CASSLALGGEAFF

J: TRBJ2-5
D: TRBD2
size: once
V: TRBV5-1
DNA: TGCGCCAGCAGACTAGCGGGGGGGCTGAGGGAGACCCAGTACTTC
CDR3: CASRLAGGLRETQYF

J: TRBJ2-3
D: NA
size: NA
V: TRBV24-1
DNA: TGTGCCACCAGTGGAACAGGGAATACGCAGTATTTT
CDR3: CATSGTGNTQYF

J: TRBJ1-1
D: TRBD1
size: once
V: TRBV5-1
DNA: TGCGCCAGCAGCCCCGGACAGGGATTCGGTGAAGCTTTCTTT
CDR3: CASSPGQGFGEAFF

J: TRBJ1-1
D: NA
size: NA
V: TRBV3-1/TRBV3-2
DNA: TGTGCCAGCAGCCAAGTAGGCAGGGGAGATTTCTTT
CDR3: CASSQVGRGDFF

J: TRBJ1-2
D: NA
size: once
V: TRBV15
DNA: TGTGCCACCAGCAAAGGGGGAGGGGACGGCTACACCTTC
CDR3: CATSKGGGDGYTF

J: TRBJ2-1
D: NA
size: NA
V: TRBV9
DNA: TGTGCCAGCAGCGTAGGTAGCAACCACAATGAGCAGTTCTTC
CDR3: CASSVGSNHNEQFF

J: TRBJ2-5
D: NA
size: NA
V: TRBV7-3
DNA: TGTGCCAGCAGCCTAGGGGACTCGCCAGGGGAGACCCAGTACTTC
CDR3: CASSLGDSPGETQYF

J: TRBJ2-5
D: TRBD2
size: NA
V: TRBV27
DNA: TGTGCCAGCAGGACCAGACTAGCGGGGGGGCCGGAGACCCAGTACTTC
CDR3: CASRTRLAGGPETQYF

J: TRBJ2-2
D: NA
size: NA
V: TRBV15
DNA: TGTGCCACCAGCAGGACAGGAACCGGGGAGCTGTTTTTT
CDR3: CATSRTGTGELFF

J: TRBJ1-3
D: TRBD1
size: NA
V: TRBV30
DNA: TGTGCCTGGTTTACAGGGGCGCAAACTGGAAACACCATATATTTT
CDR3: CAWFTGAQTGNTIYF

J: TRBJ2-7
D: NA
size: NA
V: TRBV6-5
DNA: TGTGCCAGCAGCCCCCAGGGAGGCCACTACGAGCAGTACTTC
CDR3: CASSPQGGHYEQYF

J: TRBJ1-4
D: NA
size: NA
V: TRBV5-1
DNA: TGCGCCAGCAGCCAAGGGGCAACTAATGAAAAACTGTTTTTT
CDR3: CASSQGATNEKLFF

J: TRBJ2-2
D: TRBD1
size: NA
V: TRBV6-6
DNA: TGTGCCAGCGTTGGACAGGGGGGCCCCGGGGAGCTGTTTTTT
CDR3: CASVGQGGPGELFF

J: TRBJ2-7
D: TRBD2
size: NA
V: TRBV18
DNA: TGTGCCAGCTCACCAGGGGCGGGGGACGAGCAGTACTTC
CDR3: CASSPGAGDEQYF

J: TRBJ2-1
D: TRBD2
size: NA
V: TRBV5-4
DNA: TGTGCCAGCAGCTTGTCGGGGGGGGGCTTCAATGAGCAGTTCTTC
CDR3: CASSLSGGGFNEQFF